The 18 T cell receptor beta chains below all came from one sample that was sequenced in a study of cytomegalovirus exposure and HLA in healthy donors. PCR was performed using 60 Vbeta and 13 Jbeta primers. Repertoires were generated with immunoSEQ multiplex PCR, while TCRdb's copy carries only in-frame clones and drops some. In the table there are over 100,000 clones, approximately 80% of which are singletons. The sample taken for sequencing was PBMCs. The receptors were gathered from a woman younger than 30 in good health and CMV-seropositive.

The rearrangement links TRBV7-6 to TRBJ2-1; 11 nucleotides line up with TRBD2. Germline V lookup: CDR1 SGHVS, CDR2 FNYEAQ. CDR3 size: 16 residues. The ends lost 5 bases at V and 0 bases at J; junction bases unmatched: 3. The CDR3: CASSPSGGSSYNEQFF. The CDR3 DNA reads as TGTGCCAGCAGCCCTAGCGGGGGGAGCTCCTACAATGAGCAGTTCTTC.

The chain employs TRBV2 and TRBJ1-2; perhaps TRBD1 as D (6 bases). Trimming left V 4 bases short and J 6 bases short, with 9 bases between. Germline loops: CDR1 SNHLY, CDR2 FYNNEI. This CDR3 is built from 12 residues. The CDR3 bases are TGTGCCAGCAGTGTAGGGGGAGATGGCTACACCTTC. This encodes CASSVGGDGYTF.

V usage is TRBV7-6 and J usage is TRBJ1-2, with TRBD1 matching over 8 bases. After removal of 3 bases from V and 3 bases from J, the junction contained 9 bases not matched to a gene. Germline values: CDR1 SGHVS, CDR2 FNYEAQ. The CDR3 spans 16 residues. Here the CDR3 reads CASSLPGGTGHYGYTF. DNA of the CDR3: TGTGCCAGCAGCTTGCCAGGAGGGACAGGCCACTATGGCTACACCTTC.

This chain connects TRBV6-1 to TRBJ2-5; 9 positions agree with TRBD2. CDR1 MNHNS and CDR2 SASEGT come from the germline V gene. The CDR3 runs 17 residues. The V segment lost 4 bases and the J segment 7 bases; nucleotides outside the gene matches: 16. The CDR3 spells CASSGVRPAGGLVTQYF. As DNA, the CDR3 is TGTGCCAGCAGTGGGGTCCGGCCAGCGGGGGGCCTTGTGACCCAGTACTTC.

J is TRBJ1-4 and V is TRBV6-1; D not certain. Germline CDR1 MNHNS, CDR2 SASEGT. V was pared by 7 bases and J by 8 bases, with 17 bases between. The CDR3 is 14 amino acids. The DNA for the CDR3 is TGTGCCAGCACTGCCGACCAACTGAGGGAAAAACTGTTTTTT. The encoded protein is CASTADQLREKLFF.

The rearrangement uses TRBV7-9 and TRBJ1-6; D possibly corresponds to TRBD1 (5 bases). V was shortened by 0 bases and J by 5 bases, with 8 bases between the two germline ends. The CDR3 loop spans 15 amino acids. Per the germline V gene, CDR1 is SEHNR and CDR2 is FQNEAQ (reference sequence). The DNA of the CDR3 is TGTGCCAGCAGCTTAGCAGGCAGGGATAATTCACCCCTCCACTTT. Residues: CASSLAGRDNSPLHF.

This sequence joins TRBV18 and TRBJ1-2, with D maybe TRBD1 (5 bases). The CDR3 extends over 14 amino acids. Germline CDR1 is KGHSH and CDR2 is LQKENI. Trimming pared 6 bases from V and 3 bases from J, leaving 14 bases between. This chain's CDR3 is CASSSGQGHYGYTF. CDR3 sequence (DNA): TGTGCCAGCTCCTCAGGGCAGGGCCACTATGGCTACACCTTC. Full variable domain (remainder filled in from reference TRBV18 and TRBJ1-2): NAGVMQNPRHLVRRRGQEARLRCSPMKGHSHVYWYRQLPEEGLKFMVYLQKENIIDESGMPKERFSAEFPKEGPSILRIQQVVRGDSAAYFCASSSGQGHYGYTFGSGTRLTVV.

In this sample, this clone turned up a few times. This chain connects TRBV9 to TRBJ2-1; TRBD2 matches 7 bases. CDR1 and CDR2 (germline): SGDLS, YYNGEE. V was clipped by 7 bases and J by 0 bases; unmatched bases: 10. The CDR3 runs 16 residues. The CDR3 sequence is CASARLGGGSYNEQFF. In nucleotides, the CDR3 is TGTGCCAGCGCCCGCCTGGGGGGGGGCTCCTACAATGAGCAGTTCTTC.

The V gene is TRBV6-5, the J gene TRBJ1-2; 8 positions agree with TRBD1. The CDR3 has 13 amino acids. With 5 bases clipped from V and 6 bases from J, the junction kept 5 bases outside the gene matches. Germline V gives CDR1 MNHEY, CDR2 SVGAGI. The CDR3, as DNA: TGTGCCAGCAGTAACAGGGGGGATAATGGCTACACCTTC. Translated: CASSNRGDNGYTF.

The chain couples TRBV30 to TRBJ1-1; 8 bases map to TRBD1. After removal of 3 bases from V and 7 bases from J, the junction contained 7 bases not matched to a gene. Germline loops: CDR1 GTSNPN, CDR2 SVGIG (reference sequence). The CDR3 contains 13 residues. CDR3 nucleotide sequence: TGTGCCTGGAGAAGGACAGGGCGTATTGAAGCTTTCTTT. This sequence encodes CAWRRTGRIEAFF.

The V call is TRBV2, the J call TRBJ2-4; 9 bases are shared with TRBD1. Trimming cost V 4 bases and J 1 base; bases outside gene matches: 2. The length of the CDR3 is 15 residues. Germline V gene sequence: CDR1 SNHLY, CDR2 FYNNEI. Written as DNA, the CDR3 is TGTGCCAGCAGTGGGGACAGGGCGGCCAAAAACATTCAGTACTTC. Its translation: CASSGDRAAKNIQYF.

The chain links TRBV5-4 to TRBJ2-5, with 13 bases that match TRBD2. The CDR3 runs to 17 residues. Trimming took 4 bases from V and 3 from J; bases not matched to a gene: 9. Germline CDR1 is SGHNT and CDR2 is YYREEE (reference sequence). CDR3 nucleotides: TGTGCCAGCAGCCCAGGACTAGCGGGGGCCCTAAAAGAGACCCAGTACTTC. Its translation: CASSPGLAGALKETQYF.

This clone was observed once. V gene TRBV10-3 combines with J gene TRBJ2-1; TRBD1 is a possible D gene (5 bases). There are 14 residues in the CDR3. In germline, CDR1 is ENHRY, CDR2 SYGVKD. V was trimmed by 2 bases and J by 1 base, leaving 6 bases between them. CDR3 region: CAISEPGSYNEQFF. The DNA for the CDR3 is TGTGCCATCAGTGAGCCAGGGTCCTACAATGAGCAGTTCTTC.

The chain links TRBV10-3 to TRBJ2-3; 7 bases fit TRBD2. V was pared by 10 bases and J by 2 bases, with 9 bases of the junction left unmatched. From germline, CDR1 is ENHRY and CDR2 SYGVKD. The CDR3 covers 14 residues. CDR3 sequence reads: CATAASGDTDTQYF. CDR3 DNA: TGTGCCACCGCGGCTAGCGGAGACACAGATACGCAGTATTTT.

The rearrangement joins TRBV28 to TRBJ2-7, with D unclear. Germline CDR1 and CDR2: MDHEN and SYDVKM. This CDR3 has 15 amino acids. With 4 bases removed from V and 0 bases from J, the gap between germline ends came to 13 bases. The CDR3 reads CASSSRYPSSYEQYF. CDR3 coding DNA: TGTGCCAGCAGTTCGCGTTACCCAAGCTCCTACGAGCAGTACTTC.

As concerns this clone: A read error may account for a junction end that differs from germline. V usage is TRBV19 and J usage is TRBJ2-1, with 14 bases lining up with TRBD2. Germline CDR1 reads LNHDA; CDR2 reads SQIVND (reference sequence). The CDR3 sequence is 17 residues long. The CDR3 DNA sequence: TGTGCCAGCAGTAACCTCGGACTAGCGGGGGGCTACAATGAGCAGTTCTTC. The encoded protein is CASSNLGLAGGYNEQFF.

The gene calls are TRBV19 and TRBJ1-1; perhaps TRBD1 as D (6 bases). The CDR3 loop spans 14 amino acids. Per germline, CDR1 LNHDA and CDR2 SQIVND (reference sequence). Trimming cost V 7 bases and J 0 bases, with 12 bases left between them. Here the CDR3 reads CASTQGQMNTEAFF. The CDR3 DNA sequence: TGTGCCAGTACCCAGGGACAAATGAACACTGAAGCTTTCTTT. Filled out from reference TRBV19 and TRBJ1-1, the complete variable domain reads DGGITQSPKYLFRKEGQNVTLSCEQNLNHDAMYWYRQDPGQGLRLIYYSQIVNDFQKGDIAEGYSVSREKKESFPLTVTSAQKNPTAFYLCASTQGQMNTEAFFGQGTRLTVV.

The chain couples TRBV7-9 to TRBJ1-1, with 11 nucleotides matching TRBD1. Trimming at V came to 5 bases and at J to 3 bases, leaving 2 bases not matched to a gene. This CDR3 has 14 residues. Looked up from germline, CDR1 is SEHNR and CDR2 is FQNEAQ (reference sequence). CDR3 protein: CASSRTGGDTEAFF. DNA for the CDR3: TGTGCCAGCAGCCGGACAGGGGGCGACACTGAAGCTTTCTTT.